These 2 T cell receptor beta chains were all obtained from the same sample, sequenced in a study of tumor and adjacent non-tumor tissue in lung cancer. RNA was extracted from bulk tissue without any cell sorting. A modified ARM-PCR protocol with three rounds of nested PCR amplified TCRbeta. TCRdb re-called the multiplex PCR reads through MiXCR, storing one row per CDR3 protein. The sample lists about 93,000 distinct CDR3 sequences, just over 65% occurring once. Material: lung tumor tissue. The source of these receptors is a man between 60 and 75 years old with non-small cell lung cancer.

A remark on this clonotype: This may come from a read error, since a much larger clone is one base off. The V call is TRBV12-3 or TRBV12-4, the J call TRBJ2-7, with 12 positions matching TRBD1. The CDR3 covers 14 residues. V lost 5 bases and J lost 8; bases outside the gene matches: 7. The CDR3 sequence is CASSTGQGAGKQYF. The CDR3 DNA follows: TGTGCCAGCAGTACGGGACAGGGGGCGGGAAAGCAGTACTTC.

Regarding this clonotype: The CDR3 end shows no conserved phenylalanine or tryptophan, and so a read error is likely. The CDR3 DNA sequence: TGTGCCAGTAGTGGGACAGGGTCCGATCAGCCCCAGCATATT. This encodes CASSGTGSDQPQHI. This rearrangement joins TRBV19 to TRBJ1-5, with 9 bases lining up with TRBD1. Trimming at V came to 5 bases and at J to 5 bases, leaving 4 bases not matched to a gene. Per germline, CDR1 LNHDA and CDR2 SQIVND (reference sequence). The CDR3 spans 14 residues.